This T cell receptor beta chain appears in the sequencing data of a study of monozygotic twins with inflammatory bowel disease. Notes on the study in general: The co-twins with IBD showed lower TCRbeta diversity (inverse Simpson) than their healthy siblings. IBD patients shared fewer clonotypes with others than healthy twins, especially with disease activity.

Whole blood served as the source of total RNA, and no T cell sorting took place. UMIs with a 6-nucleotide sample barcode were added by template switching. From its re-call of the 5' RACE reads, TCRdb lists each CDR3 protein once, without DNA. With 400,000 to 500,000 distinct CDR3 sequences in the sample, the ten largest clones hold about 2.3%. Of note for this clonotype: Its target is unknown.

Germline V gene data show CDR1 as ENHRY and CDR2 as SYGVKD. The CDR3 runs to 13 residues. The chain links TRBV10-3 to TRBJ1-2; TCRdb's assignment of TRBD1 cannot be checked, as there is no DNA. This sequence was found in a human donor with ulcerative colitis or Crohn's disease, or a healthy co-twin of an affected twin (not recorded which). The sequencing sample was made of blood. The CDR3 loop is CAIRGGDNYGYTF.